One and the same sample provided the 6 T cell receptor beta chains below, sequenced in a study of T cell responses to AZD1222 COVID-19 vaccine. Using immunoSEQ multiplex PCR, the repertoire was profiled, and TCRdb retains in-frame clones only, with some absent. The repertoire holds 99,000 or so clones, with 85% to 90% as singletons. The material sequenced was peripheral blood, taken on day 0 of AZD1222 vaccination. These receptors all stem from an adult in good health.

The chain combines TRBV18 with TRBJ2-7; possible D gene TRBD2, 5 bases. Trimming removed 3 bases from V and 4 bases from J, with 7 bases in between. Germline assignment: CDR1 KGHSH and CDR2 LQKENI. The CDR3 has 12 residues. The CDR3 protein is CASSPRGYEQYF. The DNA for the CDR3 is TGTGCCAGCTCACCCAGAGGGTACGAGCAGTACTTC.

This clone was seen a single time. This chain connects TRBV24-1 to TRBJ2-7, with 9 bases identical to TRBD1. From germline, CDR1 is KGHDR and CDR2 SFDVKD. J lost 4 bases, V lost 9 bases, and 12 bases had no gene match. The CDR3 is 15 amino acids. CDR3 nucleotide sequence: TGTGCCACCTCCGCTCCGGACAGGGGACTGTACGAGCAGTACTTC. Protein: CATSAPDRGLYEQYF.

The rearrangement joins TRBV29-1 to TRBJ2-7; D might be TRBD1 (5 bases). The germline V gene has CDR1 SQVTM and CDR2 ANQGSEA. V dropped 0 bases and J dropped 4 bases, with 7 bases sitting between them. The CDR3 runs to 12 residues. CDR3 in amino acids: CSVEEAGYEQYF. CDR3 nucleotides: TGCAGCGTTGAAGAAGCAGGGTACGAGCAGTACTTC.

V gene TRBV14 combines with J gene TRBJ2-2; D not resolved. CDR1 is SGHDN, CDR2 FVKESK, per germline. The CDR3 runs 11 residues. With 3 bases removed from V and 7 bases from J, the gap between germline ends came to 3 bases. The CDR3 here is CASSQGGELFF. CDR3 sequence (DNA): TGTGCCAGCAGCCAGGGCGGGGAGCTGTTTTTT.

The CDR3 loop reads CASSRNRGDYGYTF. CDR3 nucleotide sequence: TGTGCCAGCAGTCGCAACAGGGGCGACTATGGCTACACCTTC. The rearrangement links TRBV6-5 to TRBJ1-2; TRBD1 matches 7 bases. CDR1 is MNHEY, CDR2 SVGAGI, per germline. V shed 5 bases, J shed 3 bases, and the junction held 6 bases outside the gene matches. The CDR3 is 14 amino acids.

J is TRBJ1-5 and V is TRBV7-8, with 9 positions matching TRBD1. V lost 6 bases and J lost 4; bases outside the gene matches: 7. Looked up from germline, CDR1 is SGHVS and CDR2 is FQNEAQ. The CDR3 is 15 amino acids. CDR3 bases: TGTGCCAGCAGTCTCCCCGGGACAGGGAATCAGCCCCAGCATTTT. Translation: CASSLPGTGNQPQHF.